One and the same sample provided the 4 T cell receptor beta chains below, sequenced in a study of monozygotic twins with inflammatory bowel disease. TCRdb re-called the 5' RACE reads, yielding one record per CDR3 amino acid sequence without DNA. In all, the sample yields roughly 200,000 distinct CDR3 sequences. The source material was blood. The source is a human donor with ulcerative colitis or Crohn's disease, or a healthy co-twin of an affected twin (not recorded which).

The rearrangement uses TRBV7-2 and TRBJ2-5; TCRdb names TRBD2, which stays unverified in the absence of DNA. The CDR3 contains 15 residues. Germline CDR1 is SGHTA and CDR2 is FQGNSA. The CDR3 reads CASSLGGGPRETQYF.

This CDR3 is CASSRTTGPQPQHF. The chain carries TRBV12-3 or TRBV12-4 and TRBJ1-5; TCRdb indicates TRBD1, and absent DNA this call remains unverified. The CDR3 consists of 14 residues.

This CDR3 is CASSHYGNTGELFF. The chain is built from TRBV4-1 and TRBJ2-2. This CDR3 is built from 14 residues. The germline CDR1 and CDR2 sequences are MGHRA and YSYEKL.

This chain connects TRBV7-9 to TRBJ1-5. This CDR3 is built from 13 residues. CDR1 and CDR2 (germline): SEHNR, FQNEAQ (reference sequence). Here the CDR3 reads CASSLGSLQPQHF. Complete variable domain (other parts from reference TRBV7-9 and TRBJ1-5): DTGVSQNPRHKITKRGQNVTFRCDPISEHNRLYWYRQTLGQGPEFLTYFQNEAQLEKSRLLSDRFSAERPKGSFSTLEIQRTEQGDSAMYLCASSLGSLQPQHFGDGTRLSIL.